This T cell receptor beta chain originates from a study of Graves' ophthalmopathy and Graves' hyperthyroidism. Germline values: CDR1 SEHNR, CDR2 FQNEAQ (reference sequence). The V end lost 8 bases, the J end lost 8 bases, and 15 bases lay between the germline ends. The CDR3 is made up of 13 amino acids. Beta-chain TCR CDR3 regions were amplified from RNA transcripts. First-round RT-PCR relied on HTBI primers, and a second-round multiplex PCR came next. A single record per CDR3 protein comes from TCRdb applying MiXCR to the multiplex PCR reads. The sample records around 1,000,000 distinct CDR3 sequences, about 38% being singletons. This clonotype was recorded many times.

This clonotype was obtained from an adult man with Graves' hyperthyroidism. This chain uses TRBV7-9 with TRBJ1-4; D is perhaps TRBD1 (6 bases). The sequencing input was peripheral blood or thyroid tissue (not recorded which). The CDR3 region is CASLTGGNEKLFF. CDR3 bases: TGTGCCAGCTTGACAGGAGGAAACGAAAAACTGTTTTTT.